This T cell receptor beta chain was profiled in a study of cytomegalovirus exposure and HLA in healthy donors. Study results and caveats: CMV serostatus was the only recorded immune exposure for donors. Later analysis revealed greater clonal expansion in HLA-associated TCR beta chains than in equally common others. High sensitivity and specificity were reportedly achieved when the classifier diagnosed cytomegalovirus status. Data from an earlier analysis indicated that most TCR beta V segments were productive either about 87% or about 30% of the time.

Primers: 60 Vbeta forward and 13 Jbeta reverse. The method was immunoSEQ multiplex PCR; TCRdb's version includes in-frame clones alone and lacks a portion of them. The sample includes around 70,000 clones, approximately 67% seen only once; the top ten take 2.8%. A word on this clone: Antigen specificity is unknown.

The source material was PBMCs. The origin of this receptor is a man aged 25 to 45 in good health and CMV-seronegative.

This CDR3 reads CASSLDWDREAQETQYF. The CDR3, as DNA: TGTGCCAGCAGCTTAGATTGGGACAGGGAGGCGCAAGAGACCCAGTACTTC. The chain links TRBV7-8 to TRBJ2-5; 9 bases map to TRBD1. V shed 1 base, J shed 2 bases, and the junction held 8 bases outside the gene matches. The CDR3 is made up of 17 amino acids. Per germline, CDR1 SGHVS and CDR2 FQNEAQ.